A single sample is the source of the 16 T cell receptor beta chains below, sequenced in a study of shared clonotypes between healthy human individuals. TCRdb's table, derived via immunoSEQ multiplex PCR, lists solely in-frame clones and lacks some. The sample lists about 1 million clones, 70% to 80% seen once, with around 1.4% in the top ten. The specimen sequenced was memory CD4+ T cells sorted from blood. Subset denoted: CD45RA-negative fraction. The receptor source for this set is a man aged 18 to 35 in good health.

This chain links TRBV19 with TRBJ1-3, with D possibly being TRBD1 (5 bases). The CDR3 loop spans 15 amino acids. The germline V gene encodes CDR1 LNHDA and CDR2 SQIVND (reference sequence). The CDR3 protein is CACCPTARSGNTIYF. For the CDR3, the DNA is TGTGCTTGCTGCCCGACAGCCCGCTCTGGAAACACCATATATTTT.

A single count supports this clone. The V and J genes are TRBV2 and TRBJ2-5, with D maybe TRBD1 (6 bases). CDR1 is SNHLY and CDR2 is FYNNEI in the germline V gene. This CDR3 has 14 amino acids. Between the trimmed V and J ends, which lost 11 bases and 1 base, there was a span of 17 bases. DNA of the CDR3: TGTGCCTACCCGGGACACGAGTCCCAAGAGACCCAGTACTTC. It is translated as CAYPGHESQETQYF.

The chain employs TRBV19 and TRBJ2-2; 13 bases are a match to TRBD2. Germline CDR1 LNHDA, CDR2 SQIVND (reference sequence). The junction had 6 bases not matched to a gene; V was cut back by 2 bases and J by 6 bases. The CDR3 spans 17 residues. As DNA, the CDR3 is TGTGCCAGTAGTATATGGGGGACTAGCGGGGTTTCCGGGGAGCTGTTTTTT. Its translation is CASSIWGTSGVSGELFF.

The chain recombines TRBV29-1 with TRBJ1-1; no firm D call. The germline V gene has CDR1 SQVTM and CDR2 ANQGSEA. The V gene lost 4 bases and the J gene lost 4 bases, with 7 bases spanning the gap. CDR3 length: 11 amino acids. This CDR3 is CSVVVRTEAFF. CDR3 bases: TGCAGCGTTGTAGTGCGCACTGAAGCTTTCTTT.

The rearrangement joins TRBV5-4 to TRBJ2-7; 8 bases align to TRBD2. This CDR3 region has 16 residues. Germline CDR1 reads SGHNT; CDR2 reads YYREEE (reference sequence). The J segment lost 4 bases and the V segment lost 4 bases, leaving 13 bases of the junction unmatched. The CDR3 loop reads CASSKDGGGSMYEQYF. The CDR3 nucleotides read TGTGCCAGCAGCAAAGACGGGGGGGGTAGTATGTACGAGCAGTACTTC.

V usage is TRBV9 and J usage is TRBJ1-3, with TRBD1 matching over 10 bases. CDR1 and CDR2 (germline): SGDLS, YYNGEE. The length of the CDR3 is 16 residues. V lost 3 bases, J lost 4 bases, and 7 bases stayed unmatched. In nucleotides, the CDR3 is TGTGCCAGCAGCGCCCGGGACAGGGGAGGGGGAAACACCATATATTTT. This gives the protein CASSARDRGGGNTIYF.

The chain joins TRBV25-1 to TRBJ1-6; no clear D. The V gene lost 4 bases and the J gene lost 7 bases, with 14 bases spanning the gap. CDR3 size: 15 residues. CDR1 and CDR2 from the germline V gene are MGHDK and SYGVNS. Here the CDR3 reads CASSGVERKNSPLHF. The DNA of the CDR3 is TGTGCCAGCAGTGGGGTGGAGCGTAAGAATTCACCCCTCCACTTT.

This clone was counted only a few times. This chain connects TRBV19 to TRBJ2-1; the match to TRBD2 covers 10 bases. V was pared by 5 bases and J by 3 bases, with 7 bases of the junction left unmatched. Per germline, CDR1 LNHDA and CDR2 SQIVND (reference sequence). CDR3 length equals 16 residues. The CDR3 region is CASSFPPSGGYNEQFF. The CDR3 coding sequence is TGTGCCAGTAGTTTCCCCCCTAGCGGGGGCTACAATGAGCAGTTCTTC.

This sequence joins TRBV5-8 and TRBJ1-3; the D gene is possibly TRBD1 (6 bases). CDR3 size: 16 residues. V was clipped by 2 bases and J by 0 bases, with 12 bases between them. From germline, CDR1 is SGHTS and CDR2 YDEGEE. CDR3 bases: TGTGCCAGCAGCTTCGCCCAGGGGAACTCTGGAAACACCATATATTTT. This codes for CASSFAQGNSGNTIYF. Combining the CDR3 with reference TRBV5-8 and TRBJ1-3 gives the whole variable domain EAGVTQSPTHLIKTRGQQATLRCSPISGHTSVYWYQQALGLGLQFLLWYDEGEERNRGNFPPRFSGRQFPNYSSELNVNALELEDSALYLCASSFAQGNSGNTIYFGEGSWLTVV.

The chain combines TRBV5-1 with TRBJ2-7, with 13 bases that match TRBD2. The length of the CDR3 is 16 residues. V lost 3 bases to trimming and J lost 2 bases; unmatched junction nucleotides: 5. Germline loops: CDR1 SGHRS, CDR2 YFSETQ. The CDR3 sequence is CASSSRTSGGTYEQYF. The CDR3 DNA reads TGCGCCAGCAGCTCTCGGACTAGCGGGGGAACCTACGAGCAGTACTTC.

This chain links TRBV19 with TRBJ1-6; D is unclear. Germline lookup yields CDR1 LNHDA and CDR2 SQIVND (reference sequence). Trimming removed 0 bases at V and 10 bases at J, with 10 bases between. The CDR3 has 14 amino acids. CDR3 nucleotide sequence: TGTGCCAGTAGTATAGATCCTCTTCGGTCACCCCTCCACTTT. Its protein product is CASSIDPLRSPLHF.

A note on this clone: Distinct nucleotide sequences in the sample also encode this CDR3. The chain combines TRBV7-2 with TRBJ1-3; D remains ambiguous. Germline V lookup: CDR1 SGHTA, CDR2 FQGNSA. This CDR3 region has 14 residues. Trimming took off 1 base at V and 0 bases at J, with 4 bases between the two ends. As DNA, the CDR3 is TGTGCCAGCAGCTTAGGGTTCTCTGGAAACACCATATATTTT. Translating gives CASSLGFSGNTIYF.

The CDR3 region is CASSPGTDTQYF. CDR3 in DNA: TGTGCCAGCAGCCCAGGCACAGATACGCAGTATTTT. V is TRBV27 and J is TRBJ2-3; no clear D gene. Germline V gene lookup returns CDR1 MNHEY and CDR2 SMNVEV (reference sequence). The CDR3 sequence is 12 residues long. V was shortened by 6 bases and J by 1 base, with 5 bases between the two germline ends.

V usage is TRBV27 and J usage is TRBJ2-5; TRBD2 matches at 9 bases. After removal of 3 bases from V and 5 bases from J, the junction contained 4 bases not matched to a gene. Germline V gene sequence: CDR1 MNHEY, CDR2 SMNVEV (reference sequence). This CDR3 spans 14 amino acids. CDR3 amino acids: CASSFAGGIETQYF. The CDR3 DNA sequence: TGTGCCAGCAGTTTCGCGGGGGGGATTGAGACCCAGTACTTC.

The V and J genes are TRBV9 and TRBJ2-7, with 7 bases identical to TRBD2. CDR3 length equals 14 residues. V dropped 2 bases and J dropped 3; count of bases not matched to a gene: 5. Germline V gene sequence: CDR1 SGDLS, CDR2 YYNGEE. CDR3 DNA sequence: TGTGCCAGCAGCGTCGGCGGGGGTTTCTACGAGCAGTACTTC. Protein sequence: CASSVGGGFYEQYF.

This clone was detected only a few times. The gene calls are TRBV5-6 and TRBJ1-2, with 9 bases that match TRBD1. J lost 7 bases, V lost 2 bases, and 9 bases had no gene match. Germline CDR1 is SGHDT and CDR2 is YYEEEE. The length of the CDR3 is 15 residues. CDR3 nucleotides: TGTGCCAGCAGCTTTACCGGGACAGGGATAGCTGGCTACACCTTC. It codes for CASSFTGTGIAGYTF.